The rows below give T cell receptor beta chains drawn from one sample of a study of blood T cell repertoires in COVID-19. The data were produced by immunoSEQ multiplex PCR, yet TCRdb's version contains in-frame clones alone and is incomplete. The top ten hold 20% of the sample, which has about 97,000 clones, about 89% seen once. The sample consisted of peripheral blood. The receptors shown here come from a human donor in a cohort sampled during active COVID-19. CDR3s include the opening cysteine and the closing phenylalanine or tryptophan. The D gene is left open where the match is weak. Size tells how often a clone was seen (once, few, many) or the class of an expanded clone, and some rows leave it out.

>TRBV7-3|-|-|TRBJ2-2
CASSSPGTGELFF
TGTGCCAGCAGCTCCCCAGGGACCGGGGAGCTGTTTTTT
>TRBV3-1/TRBV3-2|-|-|TRBJ1-2
CASSQEQYGYTF
TGTGCCAGCAGCCAAGAACAGTATGGCTACACCTTC
>TRBV6-1|-|-|TRBJ1-5
CASSESGGNQPQHF
TGTGCCAGCAGTGAAAGCGGGGGCAATCAGCCCCAGCATTTT
>TRBV2|few|-|TRBJ1-1
CASRLTVNTEAFF
TGTGCCAGCAGATTGACAGTGAACACTGAAGCTTTCTTT
>TRBV20-1|-|-|TRBJ2-5
CSAPPGETQYF
TGCAGTGCCCCGCCGGGGGAGACCCAGTACTTC
>TRBV5-4|-|-|TRBJ2-3
CASSLDYGLATDTQYF
TGTGCCAGCAGCTTGGATTACGGTCTCGCGACAGATACGCAGTATTTT
>TRBV19|-|TRBD1|TRBJ1-1
CASSTDRGRAEAFF
TGTGCCAGTAGTACCGACAGGGGGAGGGCTGAAGCTTTCTTT
>TRBV9|-|-|TRBJ1-2
CASSPRDSNYGYTF
TGTGCCAGCAGCCCCCGGGATTCTAACTATGGCTACACCTTC
>TRBV11-2|-|TRBD1|TRBJ2-3
CASSLFMGQGAPDTQYF
TGTGCCAGCAGCTTGTTTATGGGACAGGGGGCCCCAGATACGCAGTATTTT
>TRBV4-2|-|TRBD2|TRBJ2-3
CASSQEWAGVGTDTQYF
TGTGCCAGCAGCCAAGAATGGGCGGGAGTGGGAACAGATACGCAGTATTTT
>TRBV7-2|-|-|TRBJ2-5
CASSLRWLEAAETQYF
TGTGCCAGCAGCTTAAGGTGGCTAGAAGCCGCCGAGACCCAGTACTTC
>TRBV27|few|-|TRBJ2-1
CASSRTPRGGGQFF
TGTGCCAGCAGTCGAACCCCCAGGGGCGGGGGGCAGTTCTTC
>TRBV6-2/TRBV6-3|-|TRBD2|TRBJ2-1
CASSYSLREVNEQFF
TGTGCCAGCAGTTACTCGTTGCGGGAGGTCAATGAGCAGTTCTTC
>TRBV5-1|-|-|TRBJ2-2
CASSVTGTNLELFF
TGCGCCAGCAGCGTAACCGGGACAAATCTGGAGCTGTTTTTT
>TRBV6-5|-|TRBD2|TRBJ2-1
CASSPTSGVYNEQFF
TGTGCCAGCAGCCCGACTAGCGGAGTCTACAATGAGCAGTTCTTC
>TRBV5-1|-|TRBD2|TRBJ2-7
CASSSPGTSGTYEQYF
TGCGCCAGCAGCTCCCCCGGGACTAGCGGGACCTACGAGCAGTACTTC
>TRBV29-1|-|TRBD2|TRBJ2-2
CSVGPGLAITGELFF
TGCAGTGTAGGACCGGGACTAGCGATCACCGGGGAGCTGTTTTTT
>TRBV3-1/TRBV3-2|-|-|TRBJ1-5
CASSQDMASGQPQHF
TGTGCCAGCAGCCAAGATATGGCCTCGGGGCAGCCCCAGCATTTT
>TRBV19|few|-|TRBJ2-2
CASSIEYRGTGELFF
TGTGCCAGTAGTATAGAGTACCGCGGCACCGGGGAGCTGTTTTTT
>TRBV7-2|-|-|TRBJ2-7
CASSLWGVRSILYEQYF
TGTGCCAGCAGCTTATGGGGGGTCCGGTCAATACTTTACGAGCAGTACTTC
>TRBV18|-|-|TRBJ2-7
CASSPRGTYEQYF
TGTGCCAGCTCACCAAGAGGCACCTACGAGCAGTACTTC
>TRBV3-1/TRBV3-2|-|TRBD2|TRBJ2-2
CASSQDLASGRTGELFF
TGTGCCAGCAGCCAAGATCTTGCTAGCGGGAGAACCGGGGAGCTGTTTTTT
>TRBV9|once|-|TRBJ2-6
CASSVEWPGVVLTF
TGTGCCAGCAGCGTAGAATGGCCAGGGGTCGTCCTGACTTTC
>TRBV7-9|-|-|TRBJ2-5
CASSSWGRAETQYF
TGTGCCAGCAGCTCGTGGGGCAGGGCAGAGACCCAGTACTTC
>TRBV5-8|-|-|TRBJ1-1
CASSLGGSLEAFF
TGTGCCAGCAGTCTAGGAGGGAGTCTTGAAGCTTTCTTT
>TRBV21-1|-|-|TRBJ2-2
CASSKGVEGLHTGELFF
TGTGCCAGCAGCAAAGGGGTGGAGGGCTTACACACCGGGGAGCTGTTTTTT
>TRBV27|-|-|TRBJ1-5
CASSPQAGGVNQPQHF
TGTGCCAGCAGTCCCCAGGCGGGCGGAGTCAATCAGCCCCAGCATTTT
>TRBV5-4|-|TRBD1|TRBJ1-6
CASHRDSNSPLHF
TGTGCCAGCCACCGGGACAGCAATTCACCCCTCCACTTT
>TRBV19|-|TRBD2|TRBJ2-1
CASSARTSGTEQFF
TGTGCCAGTAGTGCGAGGACTAGCGGGACTGAGCAGTTCTTC
>TRBV19|-|TRBD1|TRBJ1-6
CASTPGTEGRPLHF
TGTGCCAGTACCCCCGGGACAGAAGGTCGACCCCTCCACTTT
>TRBV19|-|-|TRBJ2-6
CASSRQAFSGANVLTF
TGTGCCAGTAGCAGACAGGCGTTCTCTGGGGCCAACGTCCTGACTTTC
>TRBV7-8|-|-|TRBJ1-1
CASSLRGMNTEAFF
TGTGCCAGCAGCTTACGGGGGATGAACACTGAAGCTTTCTTT
>TRBV5-1|-|-|TRBJ2-3
CASSFAEADTQYF
TGCGCCAGCAGCTTTGCTGAAGCGGATACGCAGTATTTT
>TRBV3-1/TRBV3-2|-|TRBD1|TRBJ2-7
CASSPTGFHEQYF
TGTGCCAGCAGCCCGACAGGGTTTCACGAGCAGTACTTC
>TRBV24-1|-|TRBD1|TRBJ2-2
CATSERTGVATHTGELFF
TGTGCCACCAGTGAACGGACAGGGGTGGCGACCCACACCGGGGAGCTGTTTTTT
>TRBV5-4|-|-|TRBJ2-7
CASRSGNEQYF
TGTGCCAGCCGATCAGGGAACGAGCAGTACTTC
>TRBV6-2/TRBV6-3|-|-|TRBJ2-7
CASSFTYEQYF
TGTGCCAGCAGTTTTACCTACGAGCAGTACTTC
>TRBV5-1|-|-|TRBJ1-3
CASSLGQSDPNTIYF
TGCGCCAGCAGCTTGGGACAGTCAGACCCGAACACCATATATTTT
>TRBV5-4|-|-|TRBJ2-2
CASIRGRSGELFF
TGTGCCAGCATCAGGGGGAGGTCCGGGGAGCTGTTTTTT
>TRBV5-1|once|-|TRBJ2-5
CASSSAAGRTQETQYF
TGCGCCAGCAGCAGCGCGGCGGGGAGGACCCAAGAGACCCAGTACTTC
>TRBV11-2|-|TRBD1|TRBJ2-7
CASSLRDRFSEQYF
TGTGCCAGCAGCTTACGGGACAGGTTCTCCGAGCAGTACTTC
>TRBV19|-|-|TRBJ2-5
CASSIGLSSMGEQETQYF
TGTGCCAGTAGTATAGGATTGTCGAGCATGGGCGAACAAGAGACCCAGTACTTC
>TRBV5-6|-|-|TRBJ2-7
CASSSWGVYEQYF
TGTGCCAGCAGCAGCTGGGGGGTCTACGAGCAGTACTTC
>TRBV20-1|-|TRBD2|TRBJ2-3
CSASLIAGGPPDTQYF
TGCAGTGCTAGTCTTATAGCGGGAGGGCCCCCAGATACGCAGTATTTT
>TRBV15|-|TRBD1|TRBJ1-1
CATSRSTQGQGGTEAFF
TGTGCCACCAGCAGATCCACTCAAGGACAGGGTGGAACTGAAGCTTTCTTT
>TRBV4-1|-|-|TRBJ2-3
CASSRENRDTQYF
TGCGCCAGCAGCCGAGAGAATAGAGATACGCAGTATTTT
>TRBV15|-|-|TRBJ2-7
CATSRDQGYEQYF
TGTGCCACCAGCAGAGATCAGGGCTACGAGCAGTACTTC
>TRBV7-9|-|TRBD1|TRBJ1-2
CASSLMQGAYGYTF
TGTGCCAGCAGCTTAATGCAGGGGGCCTATGGCTACACCTTC